This entry concerns a single T cell receptor beta chain. Its antigen remains unidentified. This record comes from a study of beta chain features in type 1 diabetes. About the study: No age, gender or cell yield differences were seen between patients and healthy donors.

Germline V gene data show CDR1 as LGHNA and CDR2 as YSLEER. The length of the CDR3 is 14 residues. Trimming left V 3 bases short and J 0 bases short, with 8 bases between. Study-wide results and limits: It was among patients, rather than healthy donors, that naive, central memory and Treg TCRB repertoires appeared more similar. Highly expressing activated T cells could be over-counted with a cDNA template. In every one of the four CD4+ subsets, TCRB CDR3s were moderately but significantly shorter in Type 1 diabetes patients.

The whole isolated RNA underwent reverse transcription, so sequencing captured expressed TCRB transcripts. The data were produced by immunoSEQ multiplex PCR, yet TCRdb's version contains in-frame clones alone and is incomplete. This table has about 22,000 clones, 50% to 70% appearing once. Input material: stem cell memory CD4+ T cells from blood. This receptor was taken from a man aged 18 to 35 with type 1 diabetes. The chain carries TRBV4-3 and TRBJ2-5; D might be TRBD2 (6 bases). The CDR3 spells CASSQGLNQETQYF. The CDR3 nucleotides are TGCGCCAGCAGCCAGGGACTCAACCAAGAGACCCAGTACTTC.